A selection of T cell receptor beta chains follows, all from one sample in a study of early T cells in non-severe SARS-CoV-2 infection. Using its own MiXCR run on the 5' RACE reads, TCRdb lists one record per CDR3 protein. This sample has around 60,000 distinct CDR3 sequences, with 20% to 25% found just once. This specimen consisted of whole blood, obtained at baseline. These receptors were collected from an adult who was a healthcare worker with PCR-confirmed SARS-CoV-2 infection or an uninfected control (not recorded which). CDR3s include the opening cysteine and the closing phenylalanine or tryptophan. Each record gives: J gene, D gene, V gene, clone size, CDR3 DNA, CDR3 protein. A D gene is named only where the DNA matches it firmly. Clone size appears in some rows only: once, few, many, or a class for an expanded clone.

j_call: TRBJ1-4; d_call: TRBD1; v_call: TRBV10-2; clone_size: .; cdr3_nt: TGCGCCAGCGCCAGACAGGGGACCGAAAAACTGTTTTTT; cdr3_aa: CASARQGTEKLFF
j_call: TRBJ2-3; d_call: .; v_call: TRBV9; clone_size: .; cdr3_nt: TGTGCCAGCAGCGGACGACTCCGGGGGGATACGCAGTATTTT; cdr3_aa: CASSGRLRGDTQYF
j_call: TRBJ2-2; d_call: TRBD1; v_call: TRBV5-1; clone_size: .; cdr3_nt: TGCGCCAGCAGCACCGGACAGGGCCCCCACGGGGAGCTGTTTTTT; cdr3_aa: CASSTGQGPHGELFF
j_call: TRBJ2-7; d_call: .; v_call: TRBV12-3/TRBV12-4; clone_size: .; cdr3_nt: TGTGCCAGCAGCCCGATCCAAGGACACTTCTACGAGCAGTACTTC; cdr3_aa: CASSPIQGHFYEQYF
j_call: TRBJ2-1; d_call: .; v_call: TRBV7-9; clone_size: .; cdr3_nt: TGTGCCAGCAGCTTAACGGCGAGGGATGAGCAGTTCTTC; cdr3_aa: CASSLTARDEQFF
j_call: TRBJ2-2; d_call: .; v_call: TRBV5-1; clone_size: .; cdr3_nt: TGCGCCAGCAGCTCCAACACCGGGGAGCTGTTTTTT; cdr3_aa: CASSSNTGELFF
j_call: TRBJ1-2; d_call: .; v_call: TRBV5-6; clone_size: .; cdr3_nt: TGTGCCAGCAGCTCCGGGACGGAATATGGCTACACCTTC; cdr3_aa: CASSSGTEYGYTF
j_call: TRBJ1-3; d_call: .; v_call: TRBV30; clone_size: .; cdr3_nt: TGTGCCTGGAGTGCGAACTCTGGAAACACCACATATTTT; cdr3_aa: CAWSANSGNTTYF
j_call: TRBJ1-5; d_call: .; v_call: TRBV4-1; clone_size: .; cdr3_nt: TGCGCCAGCAGTCAAGGTCCCTTCAATCAGCCCCAGCATTTT; cdr3_aa: CASSQGPFNQPQHF
j_call: TRBJ1-6; d_call: .; v_call: TRBV7-9; clone_size: few; cdr3_nt: TGTGCCGTAAAGGATCAGGGGAGTAATTCACCCCTCCACTTT; cdr3_aa: CAVKDQGSNSPLHF
j_call: TRBJ1-1; d_call: TRBD1; v_call: TRBV7-9; clone_size: .; cdr3_nt: TGTGCCAGCAGCTTAATCCAGGGACAGGGGACTGAAGCTTTCTTT; cdr3_aa: CASSLIQGQGTEAFF
j_call: TRBJ2-3; d_call: .; v_call: TRBV7-8; clone_size: many; cdr3_nt: TGTGCCAGCAGCTCCCCCCGGGCAGGGGAGTTAGGTACGCAGTATTTT; cdr3_aa: CASSSPRAGELGTQYF
j_call: TRBJ2-5; d_call: TRBD1; v_call: TRBV6-2/TRBV6-3; clone_size: few; cdr3_nt: TGTGCCAGCAGCCAAACAGGGGCCAAAGAGACCCAGTACTTC; cdr3_aa: CASSQTGAKETQYF
j_call: TRBJ1-2; d_call: .; v_call: TRBV5-4; clone_size: few; cdr3_nt: TGTGCCAGCAGCCCCACAGGGATACATGGCTACACCTTC; cdr3_aa: CASSPTGIHGYTF
j_call: TRBJ2-3; d_call: .; v_call: TRBV10-2; clone_size: many; cdr3_nt: TGCGCCAGCAGTGAAGGGACTCCCACAGATACGCAGTATTTT; cdr3_aa: CASSEGTPTDTQYF
j_call: TRBJ1-2; d_call: TRBD1; v_call: TRBV13; clone_size: few; cdr3_nt: TGTGCCAGCAGCTTGGGGACAGGGTTGCATGGCTACACCTTC; cdr3_aa: CASSLGTGLHGYTF
j_call: TRBJ1-1; d_call: .; v_call: TRBV5-1; clone_size: .; cdr3_nt: TGCGCCAGCAGCTCCCTGGGATCGAACACTGAAGCTTTCTTT; cdr3_aa: CASSSLGSNTEAFF
j_call: TRBJ2-3; d_call: TRBD1; v_call: TRBV2; clone_size: .; cdr3_nt: TGTGCCAGCACCGAACCCCGCGGGACAGGGTCAGATACGCAGTATTTT; cdr3_aa: CASTEPRGTGSDTQYF
j_call: TRBJ2-1; d_call: .; v_call: TRBV27; clone_size: .; cdr3_nt: TGTGCCAGCAGTTTAAGATTCCGGGTTTCCTACAATGAGCAGTTCTTC; cdr3_aa: CASSLRFRVSYNEQFF
j_call: TRBJ2-1; d_call: TRBD2; v_call: TRBV27; clone_size: .; cdr3_nt: TGTGCCAGCAGTTCACAACTAGCGCGTAATGAGCAGTTCTTC; cdr3_aa: CASSSQLARNEQFF
j_call: TRBJ2-3; d_call: TRBD2; v_call: TRBV29-1; clone_size: .; cdr3_nt: TGCAGCGTTCCAGCGGGGGGGCTTTCGAGCACAGATACGCAGTATTTT; cdr3_aa: CSVPAGGLSSTDTQYF
j_call: TRBJ2-3; d_call: .; v_call: TRBV4-1; clone_size: .; cdr3_nt: TGCGCCAGCAGCCGGGACACCAGTCAAGATACGCAGTATTTT; cdr3_aa: CASSRDTSQDTQYF
j_call: TRBJ1-2; d_call: .; v_call: TRBV12-3/TRBV12-4; clone_size: .; cdr3_nt: TGTGCCAGCAGCATTAGGGGGGACTATGGCTACACCTTC; cdr3_aa: CASSIRGDYGYTF
j_call: TRBJ2-7; d_call: .; v_call: TRBV18; clone_size: few; cdr3_nt: TGTGCCAGCTCACCACCGGGCCAGGGGCCCTACGAGCAGTACTTC; cdr3_aa: CASSPPGQGPYEQYF
j_call: TRBJ1-1; d_call: TRBD1; v_call: TRBV12-3/TRBV12-4; clone_size: .; cdr3_nt: TGTGCCAGCACACGGGGAGGGGGCAGTCTGAACACTGAAGCTTTCTTT; cdr3_aa: CASTRGGGSLNTEAFF
j_call: TRBJ2-7; d_call: .; v_call: TRBV5-1; clone_size: .; cdr3_nt: TGCGCCAGCAGCTTTAATCGGTTGCCCTACGAGCAGTACTTC; cdr3_aa: CASSFNRLPYEQYF
j_call: TRBJ2-3; d_call: TRBD1; v_call: TRBV7-9; clone_size: few; cdr3_nt: TGTGCCAGCAGCTTGGACAGGGGCACAGATACGCAGTATTTT; cdr3_aa: CASSLDRGTDTQYF
j_call: TRBJ2-5; d_call: .; v_call: TRBV7-9; clone_size: many; cdr3_nt: TGTGCCAGCAGCTTAGCTCCTTCTAGAGGAGAGACCCAGTACTTC; cdr3_aa: CASSLAPSRGETQYF
j_call: TRBJ1-1; d_call: .; v_call: TRBV7-9; clone_size: few; cdr3_nt: TGTGCCAGCAGCTTAGGGACGGATGGGACTGAAGCTTTCTTT; cdr3_aa: CASSLGTDGTEAFF
j_call: TRBJ1-2; d_call: .; v_call: TRBV4-1; clone_size: .; cdr3_nt: TGCGCCAGCAGCCCACCTGGACAGAACTATGGCTACACCTTC; cdr3_aa: CASSPPGQNYGYTF
j_call: TRBJ2-3; d_call: .; v_call: TRBV7-6; clone_size: .; cdr3_nt: TGTGCCAGCAGCCCCGAGGTGGCAGATACGCAGTATTTT; cdr3_aa: CASSPEVADTQYF
j_call: TRBJ1-5; d_call: .; v_call: TRBV12-3/TRBV12-4; clone_size: few; cdr3_nt: TGTGCCAGCAGTCCACAAGCGGGTCAGCCCCAGCATTTT; cdr3_aa: CASSPQAGQPQHF
j_call: TRBJ1-3; d_call: .; v_call: TRBV4-1; clone_size: few; cdr3_nt: TGCGCCAGCAGCCAAAATTCAGCTATCTCTGGAAACACCATATATTTT; cdr3_aa: CASSQNSAISGNTIYF
j_call: TRBJ2-2; d_call: TRBD1; v_call: TRBV12-3/TRBV12-4; clone_size: once; cdr3_nt: TGTGCCAGCAGCCCAACGACAGGGGTCACCGGGGAGCTGTTTTTT; cdr3_aa: CASSPTTGVTGELFF
j_call: TRBJ2-2; d_call: .; v_call: TRBV4-2; clone_size: few; cdr3_nt: TGTGCCAGCAGCCACCCCCCGGAAGGTTCCTGGGAGCTGTTTTTT; cdr3_aa: CASSHPPEGSWELFF
j_call: TRBJ1-1; d_call: .; v_call: TRBV11-2; clone_size: .; cdr3_nt: TGTGCCAGCAGCTTCCAGGGATGGGGCACTGAAGCTTTCTTT; cdr3_aa: CASSFQGWGTEAFF
j_call: TRBJ2-1; d_call: .; v_call: TRBV6-2/TRBV6-3; clone_size: .; cdr3_nt: TGTGCCAGCAGTTACTCCTTCGCAGGTAGCGAATACAATGAGCAGTTCTTC; cdr3_aa: CASSYSFAGSEYNEQFF
j_call: TRBJ2-2; d_call: .; v_call: TRBV5-1; clone_size: .; cdr3_nt: TGCGCCAGCAGCTCCCGAGGGGGGCGGGAGCTGTTTTTT; cdr3_aa: CASSSRGGRELFF
j_call: TRBJ1-4; d_call: .; v_call: TRBV7-9; clone_size: .; cdr3_nt: TGTGCCAGCAGCTTACTAAAAGGGGAAAAACTGTTTTTT; cdr3_aa: CASSLLKGEKLFF
j_call: TRBJ2-3; d_call: TRBD2; v_call: TRBV2; clone_size: .; cdr3_nt: TGTGCCAGCTCCCGGGGGGGAAATACGCAGTATTTT; cdr3_aa: CASSRGGNTQYF
j_call: TRBJ2-7; d_call: .; v_call: TRBV7-9; clone_size: medium-sized; cdr3_nt: TGTGCCAGCAGCCCAGGACAGGAGGGGAGAAGCTCCTACGAGCAGTACTTC; cdr3_aa: CASSPGQEGRSSYEQYF
j_call: TRBJ1-2; d_call: .; v_call: TRBV18; clone_size: few; cdr3_nt: TGTGCCAGCTCACCAACGGGGGAGACCTATGGCTACACCTTC; cdr3_aa: CASSPTGETYGYTF
j_call: TRBJ1-5; d_call: TRBD1; v_call: TRBV5-1; clone_size: .; cdr3_nt: TGCGCCAGCAGCCCCTGGACAGGGCAGGACCAGCCCCAGCATTTT; cdr3_aa: CASSPWTGQDQPQHF
j_call: TRBJ2-3; d_call: .; v_call: TRBV7-9; clone_size: .; cdr3_nt: TGTGCCAGCAGCTCACCATATAGCACAGATACGCAGTATTTT; cdr3_aa: CASSSPYSTDTQYF
j_call: TRBJ2-1; d_call: .; v_call: TRBV10-1; clone_size: .; cdr3_nt: TGCGCCAGCAGTGAGTCAAAGGGAGCGCAGTTCTTC; cdr3_aa: CASSESKGAQFF
j_call: TRBJ1-5; d_call: .; v_call: TRBV18; clone_size: .; cdr3_nt: TGTGCCAGCTCACCCAGTCGGGGGGTTAACAATCAGCCCCAGCATTTT; cdr3_aa: CASSPSRGVNNQPQHF
j_call: TRBJ2-7; d_call: TRBD1; v_call: TRBV7-3; clone_size: .; cdr3_nt: TGTGCCAGCAGCTTGGGACAGGGGGCCTTAGGGGAGCAGTACTTC; cdr3_aa: CASSLGQGALGEQYF
j_call: TRBJ2-4; d_call: .; v_call: TRBV2; clone_size: few; cdr3_nt: TGTGCCAGCAGTGACGGGAGAGCCAAAAACATTCAGTACTTC; cdr3_aa: CASSDGRAKNIQYF
j_call: TRBJ1-2; d_call: .; v_call: TRBV20-1; clone_size: few; cdr3_nt: TGCAGTGCTACCAACAGGGTAGGGGTAAACTATGGCTACACCTTC; cdr3_aa: CSATNRVGVNYGYTF
j_call: TRBJ2-3; d_call: .; v_call: TRBV7-9; clone_size: few; cdr3_nt: TGTGCCAGCACCAACACAGATACGCAGTATTTT; cdr3_aa: CASTNTDTQYF
j_call: TRBJ1-1; d_call: .; v_call: TRBV20-1; clone_size: .; cdr3_nt: TGCAGTGTACCTGGAGACACTGAAGCTTTCTTT; cdr3_aa: CSVPGDTEAFF
j_call: TRBJ2-2; d_call: TRBD1; v_call: TRBV9; clone_size: .; cdr3_nt: TGTGCCAGCAGGGGGACAGGGCCCACCGGGGAGCTGTTTTTT; cdr3_aa: CASRGTGPTGELFF
j_call: TRBJ2-7; d_call: TRBD1; v_call: TRBV7-3; clone_size: .; cdr3_nt: TGTGCCAGCAGCTTAATGGGACAGGGCAACTACGAGCAGTACTTC; cdr3_aa: CASSLMGQGNYEQYF
j_call: TRBJ2-1; d_call: TRBD2; v_call: TRBV5-1; clone_size: .; cdr3_nt: TGCGCCAGCAGTTCGGGGGGTACCTACAATGAGCAGTTCTTC; cdr3_aa: CASSSGGTYNEQFF
j_call: TRBJ2-5; d_call: .; v_call: TRBV2; clone_size: few; cdr3_nt: TGTGCCAGCAGTGAAAACGCGGCGGGAACTTGGAGAAGGGGGGAGACCCAGTACTTC; cdr3_aa: CASSENAAGTWRRGETQYF